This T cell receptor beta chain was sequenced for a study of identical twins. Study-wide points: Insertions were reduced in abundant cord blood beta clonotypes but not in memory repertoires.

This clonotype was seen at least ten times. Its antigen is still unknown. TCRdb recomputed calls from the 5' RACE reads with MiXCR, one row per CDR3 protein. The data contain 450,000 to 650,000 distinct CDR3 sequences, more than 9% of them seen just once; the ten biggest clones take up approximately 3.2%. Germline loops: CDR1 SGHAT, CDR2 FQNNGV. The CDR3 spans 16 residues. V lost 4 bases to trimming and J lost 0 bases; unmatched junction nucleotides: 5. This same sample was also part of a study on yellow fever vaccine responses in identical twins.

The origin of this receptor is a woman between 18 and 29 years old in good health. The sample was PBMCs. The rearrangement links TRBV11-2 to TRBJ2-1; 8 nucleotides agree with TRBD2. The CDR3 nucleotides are TGTGCCAGCAGCTACTTAGCGGGATCCTCCTACAATGAGCAGTTCTTC. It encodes CASSYLAGSSYNEQFF.